Listed below are T cell receptor beta chains from one sample, sequenced in a study of cytomegalovirus exposure and HLA in healthy donors. Produced via immunoSEQ multiplex PCR; TCRdb's table is partial and in-frame only. The table includes about 190,000 clones, around 86% detected once. The source material was PBMCs. The receptors shown here come from a woman aged 45 to 65 in good health and CMV-seropositive. Each CDR3 is given with its conserved first and last residue.

j_gene,v_gene,CDR3aa
TRBJ1-3,TRBV19,CASSARQGTFSGNTIYF
TRBJ2-5,TRBV10-2,CASSTTQETQYF
TRBJ1-3,TRBV6-1,CASSERLDSGNTIYF
TRBJ1-6,TRBV5-1,CASSLEGTSPLHF
TRBJ2-7,TRBV11-2,CASSLGLGEQYF
TRBJ1-6,TRBV19,CASTGLWGLPLHF
TRBJ2-3,TRBV29-1,CSVEGQRTGTQYF
-,TRBV6-6,CASSSPTGDYEQYF
TRBJ1-2,TRBV29-1,CSVPHQGAVDGYTF
TRBJ1-5,TRBV7-2,CASSLDGPGPQHF
TRBJ1-2,TRBV18,CASSPGTGGLMYGYTF
TRBJ2-3,TRBV9,CASSVGLASGDTQYF
TRBJ1-5,TRBV28,CASSFLLLRGNQPQHF